This paragraph reports one T cell receptor beta chain. This record belongs to a study of T cells in Graves' hyperthyroidism and ophthalmopathy. It was RNA transcripts that yielded the amplified TCR beta CDR3 regions. The HTBI set primed first-round TCR CDR3 RT-PCR. TCRdb reanalysed the multiplex PCR reads using MiXCR and keeps one entry per CDR3 protein. The table lists fewer than 350,000 distinct CDR3 sequences, about an eighth of them singletons. V shed 0 bases and J 5 bases; nucleotides not matched to a gene: 14. Germline lookup yields CDR1 SGHNT and CDR2 YYREEE (reference sequence). The CDR3 has 18 amino acids.

This clonotype was obtained from a woman aged 40 to 50 with Graves' hyperthyroidism. The rearrangement uses TRBV5-4 and TRBJ2-5, with TRBD2 identical over 9 bases. The sequencing sample was made of blood. In nucleotides, the CDR3 is TGTGCCAGCAGCTTGGGCCCCTGGCTAGCGGGAAAGTCGGAGACCCAGTACTTC. This codes for CASSLGPWLAGKSETQYF.